A single sample gave rise to the 14 T cell receptor beta chains below, sequenced in a study of blood T cell repertoires in COVID-19. Sequencing was performed with immunoSEQ multiplex PCR; in TCRdb, only in-frame clones are kept and a portion is missing. The sample lists about 350,000 clones; around nine tenths were seen once. Material: peripheral blood. The receptors stem from a woman between 18 and 29 years old who had recovered from COVID-19.

J is TRBJ2-1 and V is TRBV19, with 7 bases aligning to TRBD2. The CDR3 is 13 amino acids. V dropped 6 bases and J dropped 15; count of bases not matched to a gene: 14. CDR1 LNHDA and CDR2 SQIVND come from the germline V gene (reference sequence). CDR3 DNA sequence: TGTGCCAGTAGCACCGGACTAGTAGGTATTCTGTTCTTC. As protein: CASSTGLVGILFF.

CDR3 in amino acids: CASSQGRLSYNEQFF. The CDR3 region has the DNA TGTGCCAGCAGCCAAGGGCGGCTTTCCTACAATGAGCAGTTCTTC. The chain couples TRBV3-1 (or the pseudogene TRBV3-2) to TRBJ2-1; D not certain. There are 15 residues in the CDR3. Germline lookup yields CDR1 LGHDT and CDR2 YNNKEL (reference sequence). The V and J ends lost 1 base and 1 base respectively, with 8 bases between them.

The V gene is TRBV19, the J gene TRBJ2-1; D perhaps matches TRBD2 (6 bases). There are 16 residues in the CDR3. Germline V gene lookup returns CDR1 LNHDA and CDR2 SQIVND (reference sequence). Trimming removed 4 bases at V and 0 bases at J, with 13 bases between. CDR3 sequence reads: CASSTRLGYSYNEQFF. The CDR3 DNA reads as TGTGCCAGTAGTACCCGACTAGGATACTCCTACAATGAGCAGTTCTTC. Looking up the rest from reference TRBV19 and TRBJ2-1 gives the full variable domain: DGGITQSPKYLFRKEGQNVTLSCEQNLNHDAMYWYRQDPGQGLRLIYYSQIVNDFQKGDIAEGYSVSREKKESFPLTVTSAQKNPTAFYLCASSTRLGYSYNEQFFGPGTRLTVL.

V gene TRBV27 combines with J gene TRBJ1-1; weak D call: TRBD1 (5 bases). This CDR3 region has 15 residues. CDR1 is MNHEY, CDR2 SMNVEV, per germline (reference sequence). V was trimmed by 2 bases and J by 1 base, leaving 11 bases between them. The CDR3 DNA reads as TGTGCCAGCAGTTTAGGGGCGAATGGGAACACTGAAGCTTTCTTT. Translating it yields CASSLGANGNTEAFF.

The J gene is TRBJ2-3, the V gene TRBV7-2; 8 bases agree with TRBD2. The J segment lost 6 bases and the V segment lost 8 bases, leaving 13 bases of the junction unmatched. Germline V gene lookup returns CDR1 SGHTA and CDR2 FQGNSA. This CDR3 comprises 15 residues. In nucleotides, the CDR3 is TGTGCCAGCGCCACCGGGACTAGAGGTATCGATACGCAGTATTTT. This codes for CASATGTRGIDTQYF.

The V and J genes are TRBV18 and TRBJ2-2; 8 nucleotides line up with TRBD2. After removal of 0 bases from V and 5 bases from J, the junction contained 2 bases not matched to a gene. The germline gives CDR1 KGHSH, CDR2 LQKENI. The CDR3 loop spans 15 amino acids. The CDR3 here is CASSPPGLETGELFF. In DNA, the CDR3 is TGTGCCAGCTCACCACCGGGACTAGAGACCGGGGAGCTGTTTTTT.

The chain uses TRBV11-2 and TRBJ1-2; 10 positions agree with TRBD1. The V segment lost 5 bases and the J segment 5 bases; nucleotides outside the gene matches: 14. CDR1 is SGHAT, CDR2 FQNNGV, per germline. The CDR3 has 17 residues. The CDR3 reads CASSLIRRDRGHYGYTF. The CDR3 nucleotides are TGTGCCAGCAGCCTCATCCGCCGAGACAGGGGGCATTATGGCTACACCTTC.

This chain connects TRBV5-6 to TRBJ1-3; D remains unclear. This CDR3 has 17 amino acids. V lost 0 bases and J lost 0, with 13 bases in between. Germline V CDR1 and CDR2: SGHDT, YYEEEE. CDR3 amino acids: CASSLDRRYYSGNTIYF. DNA of the CDR3: TGTGCCAGCAGCTTGGACCGCCGGTACTACTCTGGAAACACCATATATTTT.

The CDR3 nucleotides read TGTGCCAGCTTTGGGGGACTTTCTCCCACAGATACGCAGTATTTT. It codes for CASFGGLSPTDTQYF. This rearrangement joins TRBV2 to TRBJ2-3, with D perhaps matching TRBD2 (6 bases). Trimming pared 8 bases from V and 2 bases from J, leaving 17 bases between. CDR1 is SNHLY, CDR2 FYNNEI, per germline. This CDR3 has 15 residues.

This chain uses TRBV24-1 with TRBJ1-2, with unresolved D. The CDR3 loop spans 15 amino acids. Germline-derived CDR1 and CDR2 are KGHDR and SFDVKD. With 3 bases removed from V and 0 bases from J, the gap between germline ends came to 10 bases. Written as DNA, the CDR3 is TGTGCCACCAGTGATCCGCGGGGTGCTAACTATGGCTACACCTTC. The encoded protein is CATSDPRGANYGYTF.

The chain employs TRBV7-9 and TRBJ1-1; D is possibly TRBD1 (5 bases). The CDR3 runs to 13 residues. The V end was cut by 1 base, the J end by 4 bases, with 7 bases between. Germline CDR1 reads SEHNR; CDR2 reads FQNEAQ (reference sequence). CDR3 nucleotide sequence: TGTGCCAGCAGCTTAGTAGGGGCCACTGAAGCTTTCTTT. It yields the protein CASSLVGATEAFF.

The rearrangement links TRBV27 to TRBJ1-1; D not certain. Deletions cut 2 bases from V and 6 bases from J, with 10 bases between. Germline assignment: CDR1 MNHEY and CDR2 SMNVEV (reference sequence). The CDR3 loop spans 13 amino acids. The CDR3, as DNA: TGTGCCAGCAGTTTAGGTTGGAGATCTGAAGCTTTCTTT. The encoded protein is CASSLGWRSEAFF.

This rearrangement joins TRBV12-3 or TRBV12-4 to TRBJ2-1, with TRBD1 matching over 7 bases. The V segment lost 6 bases and the J segment 9 bases; nucleotides outside the gene matches: 5. The CDR3 loop spans 12 amino acids. CDR3 region: CASSPTGFEQFF. For the CDR3, the DNA is TGTGCCAGCAGCCCGACAGGGTTTGAGCAGTTCTTC.

The chain is built from TRBV5-1 and TRBJ2-1; 7 bases align to TRBD2. The V segment lost 3 bases and the J segment 7 bases; nucleotides outside the gene matches: 7. This CDR3 spans 14 amino acids. Per germline, CDR1 SGHRS and CDR2 YFSETQ. The CDR3 coding sequence is TGCGCCAGCAGCTGGTCAGCGGGAAGGAATGAGCAGTTCTTC. Protein: CASSWSAGRNEQFF.